The sequence of this T cell receptor beta chain was determined in a study of shared clonotypes between healthy human individuals. Study-wide results and caveats: Sampling included only blood; tissue repertoires likely differ.

The CDR3 totals 14 residues. J gave up 7 bases and V 1 base, and 4 bases lay outside the gene matches. CDR1 and CDR2 (germline): MNHNS, SASEGT. Comments on this clone: Its specificity is unknown.

As originally analysed: Without quality scores, immunoSEQ junctional reads could not be filtered like full-length reads. Assay: immunoSEQ multiplex PCR; the TCRdb copy retains only in-frame clones and omits some. The DNA gave D and trimming, while V, J and clone size come from that table. The sample has some 2.1 million clones, 85% to 95% seen once. The donors were adults (healthy and HIV-negative) with no recent acute infections or vaccinations. Naive CD45RA+ and memory CD45RA-negative subsets were split from CD4+ cells. This receptor was taken from a man in his late teens or twenties in good health. The genes are TRBV6-1 and TRBJ2-5; 9 nucleotides align to TRBD1. Source material: naive CD4+ T cells sorted from blood. Subset noted: CD45RA+ positively selected. In DNA, the CDR3 is TGTGCCAGCAGTGAAGGGCAGACAGGGGGGACCCAGTACTTC. It yields the protein CASSEGQTGGTQYF.